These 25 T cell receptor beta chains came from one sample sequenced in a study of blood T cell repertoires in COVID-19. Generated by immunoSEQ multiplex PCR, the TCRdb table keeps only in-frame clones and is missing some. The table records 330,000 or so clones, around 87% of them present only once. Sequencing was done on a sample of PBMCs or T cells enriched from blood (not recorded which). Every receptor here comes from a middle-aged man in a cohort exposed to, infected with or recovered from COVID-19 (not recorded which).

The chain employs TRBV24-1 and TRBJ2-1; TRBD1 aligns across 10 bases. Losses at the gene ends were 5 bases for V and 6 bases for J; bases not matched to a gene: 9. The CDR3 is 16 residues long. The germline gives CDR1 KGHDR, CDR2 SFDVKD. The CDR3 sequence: CATSGKTGGAGNEQFF. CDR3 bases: TGTGCCACCAGTGGGAAGACAGGGGGCGCGGGCAATGAGCAGTTCTTC.

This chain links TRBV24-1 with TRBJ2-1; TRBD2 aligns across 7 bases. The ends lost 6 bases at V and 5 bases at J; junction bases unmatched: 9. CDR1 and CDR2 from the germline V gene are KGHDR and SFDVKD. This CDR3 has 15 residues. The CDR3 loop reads CATSSGGSGDNEQFF. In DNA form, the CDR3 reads TGTGCCACCAGTTCCGGCGGGAGTGGGGACAATGAGCAGTTCTTC.

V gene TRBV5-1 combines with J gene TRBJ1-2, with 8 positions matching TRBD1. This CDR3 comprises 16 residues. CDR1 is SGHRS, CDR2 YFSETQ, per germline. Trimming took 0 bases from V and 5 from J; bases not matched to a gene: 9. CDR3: CASSLVSGGIGYGYTF. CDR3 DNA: TGCGCCAGCAGCTTGGTTTCAGGGGGCATTGGGTATGGCTACACCTTC.

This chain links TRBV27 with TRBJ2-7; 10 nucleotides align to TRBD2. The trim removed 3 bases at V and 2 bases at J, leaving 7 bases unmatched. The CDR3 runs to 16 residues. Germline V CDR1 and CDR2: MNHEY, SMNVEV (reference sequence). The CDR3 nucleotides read TGTGCCAGCAGTTTGTCTAGCGGGAGACCTACCTACGAGCAGTACTTC. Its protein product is CASSLSSGRPTYEQYF.

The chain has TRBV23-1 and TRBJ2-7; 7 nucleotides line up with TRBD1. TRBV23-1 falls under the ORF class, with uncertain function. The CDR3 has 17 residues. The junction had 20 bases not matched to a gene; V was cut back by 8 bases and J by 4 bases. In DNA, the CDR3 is TGCGCCAGCGGTAAAACGATACCGGACAGGCGCGTATACGAGCAGTACTTC. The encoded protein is CASGKTIPDRRVYEQYF.

The CDR3 loop reads CASSIDGVGQGNQPQHF. The CDR3 DNA reads TGTGCCAGTAGTATAGACGGGGTGGGACAGGGGAATCAGCCCCAGCATTTT. V and J are TRBV19 and TRBJ1-5; 10 bases match TRBD1. CDR1 is LNHDA and CDR2 is SQIVND in the germline V gene (reference sequence). Trimming cost V 0 bases and J 4 bases; bases outside gene matches: 6. The CDR3 has 17 residues.

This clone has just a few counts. CDR3 nucleotide sequence: TGTGCCAGCACCCGACAGTCGCGGACTGAAGCTTTCTTT. Translating gives CASTRQSRTEAFF. This rearrangement joins TRBV5-6 to TRBJ1-1; D is possibly TRBD1 (5 bases). The CDR3 covers 13 residues. Trimming shortened V by 6 bases and J by 5 bases, and 14 bases separated the two germline ends. CDR1 SGHDT and CDR2 YYEEEE come from the germline V gene.

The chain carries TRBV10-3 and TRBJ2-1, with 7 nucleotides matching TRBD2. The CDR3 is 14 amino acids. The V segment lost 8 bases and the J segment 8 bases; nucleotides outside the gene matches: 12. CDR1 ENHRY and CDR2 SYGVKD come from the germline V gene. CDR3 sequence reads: CAIGRTRGSDEQFF. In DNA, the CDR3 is TGTGCCATCGGGAGGACTAGGGGTAGCGATGAGCAGTTCTTC.

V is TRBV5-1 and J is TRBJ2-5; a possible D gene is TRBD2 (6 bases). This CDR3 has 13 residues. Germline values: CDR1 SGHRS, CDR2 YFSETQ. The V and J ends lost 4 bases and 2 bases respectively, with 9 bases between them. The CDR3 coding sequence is TGCGCCAGCAGCGAGGGAGGACAAGAGACCCAGTACTTC. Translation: CASSEGGQETQYF.

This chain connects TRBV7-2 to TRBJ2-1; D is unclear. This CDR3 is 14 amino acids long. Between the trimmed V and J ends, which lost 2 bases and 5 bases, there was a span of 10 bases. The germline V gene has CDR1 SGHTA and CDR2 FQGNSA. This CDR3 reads CASSLSRWDNEQFF. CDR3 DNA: TGTGCCAGCAGCTTAAGCAGGTGGGACAATGAGCAGTTCTTC.

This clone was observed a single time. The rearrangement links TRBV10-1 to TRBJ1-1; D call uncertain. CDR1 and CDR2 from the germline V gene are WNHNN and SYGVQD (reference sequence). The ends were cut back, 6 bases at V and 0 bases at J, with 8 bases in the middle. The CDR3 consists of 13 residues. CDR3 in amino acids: CASSMAMNTEAFF. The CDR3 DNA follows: TGCGCCAGCAGCATGGCAATGAACACTGAAGCTTTCTTT.

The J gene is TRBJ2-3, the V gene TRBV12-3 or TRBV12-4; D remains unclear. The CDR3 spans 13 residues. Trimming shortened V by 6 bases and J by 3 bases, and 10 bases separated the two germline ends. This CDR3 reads CASRLLVTDTQYF. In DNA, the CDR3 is TGTGCCAGCAGGCTGCTAGTAACAGATACGCAGTATTTT.

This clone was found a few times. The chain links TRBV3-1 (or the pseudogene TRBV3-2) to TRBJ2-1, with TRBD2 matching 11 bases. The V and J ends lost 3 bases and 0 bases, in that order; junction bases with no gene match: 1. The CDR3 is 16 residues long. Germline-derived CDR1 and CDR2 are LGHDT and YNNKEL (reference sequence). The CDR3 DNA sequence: TGTGCCAGCAGCCAGACTAGCGGGATCTCCTACAATGAGCAGTTCTTC. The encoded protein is CASSQTSGISYNEQFF.

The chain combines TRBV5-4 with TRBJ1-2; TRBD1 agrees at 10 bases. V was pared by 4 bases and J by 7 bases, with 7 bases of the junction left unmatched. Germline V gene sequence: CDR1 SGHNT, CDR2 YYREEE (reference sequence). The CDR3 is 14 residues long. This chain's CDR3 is CASSHDRGLGGYTF. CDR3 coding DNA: TGTGCCAGCAGCCACGACAGGGGGCTCGGTGGCTACACCTTC.

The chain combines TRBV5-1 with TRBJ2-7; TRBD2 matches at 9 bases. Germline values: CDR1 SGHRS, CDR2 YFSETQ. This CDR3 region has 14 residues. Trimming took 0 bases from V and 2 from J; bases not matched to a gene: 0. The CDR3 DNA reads TGCGCCAGCAGCTTGGCTAGCGGGGCCTACGAGCAGTACTTC. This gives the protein CASSLASGAYEQYF.

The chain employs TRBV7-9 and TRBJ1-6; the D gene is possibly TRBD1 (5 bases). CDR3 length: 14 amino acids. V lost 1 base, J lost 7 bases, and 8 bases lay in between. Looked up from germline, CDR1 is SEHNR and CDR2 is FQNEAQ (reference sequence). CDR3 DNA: TGTGCCAGCAGCTTAGGACAGATAAATTCACCCCTCCACTTT. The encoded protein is CASSLGQINSPLHF.

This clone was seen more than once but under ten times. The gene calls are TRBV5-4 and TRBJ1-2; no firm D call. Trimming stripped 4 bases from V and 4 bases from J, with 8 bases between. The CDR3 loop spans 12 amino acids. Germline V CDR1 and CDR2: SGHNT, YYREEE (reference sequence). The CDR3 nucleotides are TGTGCCAGCAGCCAGGACTCCTATGGCTACACCTTC. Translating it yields CASSQDSYGYTF.

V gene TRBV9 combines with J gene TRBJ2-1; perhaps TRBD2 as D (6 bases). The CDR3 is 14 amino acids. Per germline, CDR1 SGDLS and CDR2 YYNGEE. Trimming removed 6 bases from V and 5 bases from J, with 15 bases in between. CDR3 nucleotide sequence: TGTGCCAGCATGACGGGAGTGAATGACAATGAGCAGTTCTTC. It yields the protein CASMTGVNDNEQFF.

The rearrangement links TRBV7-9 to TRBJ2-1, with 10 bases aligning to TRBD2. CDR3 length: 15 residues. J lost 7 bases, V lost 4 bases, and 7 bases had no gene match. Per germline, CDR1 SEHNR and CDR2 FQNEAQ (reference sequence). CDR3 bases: TGTGCCAGCAGCTCCCCTAGCGGGAGTCGTAATGAGCAGTTCTTC. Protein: CASSSPSGSRNEQFF.

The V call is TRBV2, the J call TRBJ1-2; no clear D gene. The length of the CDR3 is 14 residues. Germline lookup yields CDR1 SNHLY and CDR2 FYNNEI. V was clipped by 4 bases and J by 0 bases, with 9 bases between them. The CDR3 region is CASSAERANYGYTF. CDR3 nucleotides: TGTGCCAGCAGTGCGGAGAGAGCTAACTATGGCTACACCTTC.

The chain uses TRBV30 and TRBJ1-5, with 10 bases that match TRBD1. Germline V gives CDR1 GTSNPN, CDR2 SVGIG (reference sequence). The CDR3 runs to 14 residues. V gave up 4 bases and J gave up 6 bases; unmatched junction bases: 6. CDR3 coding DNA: TGTGCCTGGACCCCGGGACAGGGGAGTCAGCCCCAGCATTTT. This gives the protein CAWTPGQGSQPQHF.

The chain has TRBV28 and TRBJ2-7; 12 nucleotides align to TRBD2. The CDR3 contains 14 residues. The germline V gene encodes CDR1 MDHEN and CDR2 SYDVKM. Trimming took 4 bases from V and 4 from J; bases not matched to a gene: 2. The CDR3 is CASSSTSGRYEQYF. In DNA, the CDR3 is TGTGCCAGCAGTTCGACTAGCGGGAGATACGAGCAGTACTTC.

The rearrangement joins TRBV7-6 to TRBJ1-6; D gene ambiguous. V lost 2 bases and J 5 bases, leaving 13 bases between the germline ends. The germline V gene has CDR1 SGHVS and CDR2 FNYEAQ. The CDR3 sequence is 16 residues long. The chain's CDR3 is CASSLSETHNNSPLHF. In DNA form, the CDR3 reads TGTGCCAGCAGCTTATCAGAGACTCACAATAATTCACCCCTCCACTTT.

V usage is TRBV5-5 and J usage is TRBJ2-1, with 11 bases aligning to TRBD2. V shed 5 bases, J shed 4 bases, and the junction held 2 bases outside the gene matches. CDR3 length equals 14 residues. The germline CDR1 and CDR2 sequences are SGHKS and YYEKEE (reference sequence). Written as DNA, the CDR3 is TGTGCCAGCAGAATAGCGGGAGGGTACAATGAGCAGTTCTTC. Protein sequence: CASRIAGGYNEQFF. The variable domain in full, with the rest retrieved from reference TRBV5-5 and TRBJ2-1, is DAGVTQSPTHLIKTRGQQVTLRCSPISGHKSVSWYQQVLGQGPQFIFQYYEKEERGRGNFPDRFSARQFPNYSSELNVNALLLGDSALYLCASRIAGGYNEQFFGPGTRLTVL.

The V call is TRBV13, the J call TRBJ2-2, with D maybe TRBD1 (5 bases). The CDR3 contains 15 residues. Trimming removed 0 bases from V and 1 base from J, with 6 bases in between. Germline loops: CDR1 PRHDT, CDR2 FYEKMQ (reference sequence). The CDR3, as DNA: TGTGCCAGCAGCTTAGGGGACAAGAACACCGGGGAGCTGTTTTTT. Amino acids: CASSLGDKNTGELFF. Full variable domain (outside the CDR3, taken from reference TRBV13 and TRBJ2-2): AAGVIQSPRHLIKEKRETATLKCYPIPRHDTVYWYQQGPGQDPQFLISFYEKMQSDKGSIPDRFSAQQFSDYHSELNMSSLELGDSALYFCASSLGDKNTGELFFGEGSRLTVL.